This passage covers 24 T cell receptor beta chains from one sample sequenced in a study of OX40 agonist ivuxolimab in advanced cancers. TCRdb's table, derived via immunoSEQ multiplex PCR, lists solely in-frame clones and lacks some. The data contain around 79,000 clones, about 88% of them singletons. The input for sequencing was CD4+ or CD8+ T cells sorted from blood, taken in a trial of the OX40 agonist ivuxolimab. These receptor sequences come from an adult with an advanced solid tumor such as melanoma, head and neck, liver or kidney cancer.

This chain joins TRBV5-1 and TRBJ2-2, with TRBD1 as a possible D gene (5 bases). This CDR3 is 16 amino acids long. Per germline, CDR1 SGHRS and CDR2 YFSETQ. V lost 2 bases to trimming and J lost 0 bases, with 11 bases between them. CDR3 loop: CASSFNRQTNTGELFF. The CDR3 nucleotides read TGCGCCAGCAGCTTTAACCGACAGACGAACACCGGGGAGCTGTTTTTT.

The rearrangement links TRBV5-6 to TRBJ2-7, with unresolved D. Germline CDR1 SGHDT, CDR2 YYEEEE. Trimming removed 1 base from V and 1 base from J, with 6 bases in between. The CDR3 sequence is 13 residues long. CDR3 sequence (DNA): TGTGCCAGCAGCTTGCGCCCATCCTACGAGCAGTACTTC. Translating it yields CASSLRPSYEQYF.

The CDR3 loop is CASRQGQGYNNQPQHF. DNA for the CDR3: TGTGCCAGCAGACAAGGACAGGGGTACAATAATCAGCCCCAGCATTTT. V gene TRBV6-6 combines with J gene TRBJ1-5; 9 nucleotides align to TRBD1. Per the germline V gene, CDR1 is MNHNY and CDR2 is SVGAGI (reference sequence). The CDR3 extends over 16 amino acids. The ends lost 6 bases at V and 4 bases at J; junction bases unmatched: 10.

The DNA of the CDR3 is TGTGCCAGCAGCAAAGTCCAGGGCGAGCAGTACTTC. Protein product: CASSKVQGEQYF. The chain links TRBV7-9 to TRBJ2-7, with a weak D call TRBD1 (5 bases). The CDR3 sequence is 12 residues long. Germline V gene lookup returns CDR1 SEHNR and CDR2 FQNEAQ (reference sequence). With 5 bases removed from V and 6 bases from J, the gap between germline ends came to 11 bases.

This sequence joins TRBV30 and TRBJ1-1; tentatively, D is TRBD1 (6 bases). Germline V gene lookup returns CDR1 GTSNPN and CDR2 SVGIG (reference sequence). The CDR3 loop spans 14 amino acids. Trimming removed 4 bases from V and 2 bases from J, with 14 bases in between. CDR3: CAWNEGQLNTEAFF. CDR3 sequence (DNA): TGTGCCTGGAATGAAGGACAGCTTAACACTGAAGCTTTCTTT.

This rearrangement joins TRBV5-5 to TRBJ1-4; D not certain. Germline values: CDR1 SGHKS, CDR2 YYEKEE (reference sequence). This CDR3 has 13 amino acids. Trimming cost V 4 bases and J 8 bases, with 12 bases left between them. DNA of the CDR3: TGTGCCAGCAGCGCGGCATCGTGGGAAAAACTGTTTTTT. Its translation: CASSAASWEKLFF.

The J gene is TRBJ2-5, the V gene TRBV4-2, with 9 bases identical to TRBD1. Unmatched junction bases numbered 4, after V lost 1 base and J lost 4 bases. The germline gives CDR1 LGHNA, CDR2 YNFKEQ. The CDR3 spans 15 residues. The CDR3 nucleotides are TGTGCCAGCAGCCAAGCCCAGGACAGGGGAGAGACCCAGTACTTC. This encodes CASSQAQDRGETQYF.

This rearrangement joins TRBV2 to TRBJ2-1; 7 bases fit TRBD1. The CDR3 spans 12 residues. After removal of 1 base from V and 12 bases from J, the junction contained 3 bases not matched to a gene. CDR1 SNHLY and CDR2 FYNNEI come from the germline V gene. The CDR3 here is CASSEDRDRQFF. CDR3 DNA sequence: TGTGCCAGCAGTGAAGACCGGGACAGGCAGTTCTTC.

The chain links TRBV10-2 to TRBJ1-3, with TRBD1 matching 7 bases. The germline V gene has CDR1 WSHSY and CDR2 SAAADI. The CDR3 is 15 amino acids. V lost 4 bases and J lost 0; bases outside the gene matches: 3. CDR3 coding DNA: TGCGCCAGCAGTGGACAGGGCAGCTCTGGAAACACCATATATTTT. This gives the protein CASSGQGSSGNTIYF.

This chain connects TRBV9 to TRBJ1-3; D unclear. This CDR3 comprises 14 residues. V was shortened by 4 bases and J by 4 bases, with 12 bases between the two germline ends. The germline V gene encodes CDR1 SGDLS and CDR2 YYNGEE. In nucleotides, the CDR3 is TGTGCCAGCAGCCCCACGGGCTTAGGAAACACCATATATTTT. Its protein product is CASSPTGLGNTIYF.

The chain joins TRBV2 to TRBJ1-5; 7 nucleotides agree with TRBD1. Germline V gene data show CDR1 as SNHLY and CDR2 as FYNNEI. CDR3 length: 14 amino acids. V lost 6 bases and J lost 2; bases outside the gene matches: 4. Written as DNA, the CDR3 is TGTGCCAGCAGAGTAGACAGGGGCAATCAGCCCCAGCATTTT. Protein: CASRVDRGNQPQHF.

This sequence joins TRBV6-6 and TRBJ1-1, with D possibly TRBD1 on 5 matching bases. The V end was cut by 2 bases, the J end by 5 bases, with 12 bases between. Germline CDR1 and CDR2: MNHNY and SVGAGI (reference sequence). This CDR3 spans 14 amino acids. The CDR3 sequence: CASSYDSLRTEAFF. The CDR3 region has the DNA TGTGCCAGCAGTTACGACAGCCTTAGGACTGAAGCTTTCTTT.

The chain combines TRBV7-6 with TRBJ2-7; a weak D match, TRBD1 (5 bases). V was pared by 4 bases and J by 3 bases, with 13 bases between. CDR3 length: 14 residues. Per germline, CDR1 SGHVS and CDR2 FNYEAQ. DNA for the CDR3: TGTGCCAGCAGCTGGACGCCGGACATCTACGAGCAGTACTTC. This translates into CASSWTPDIYEQYF.

The V and J genes are TRBV28 and TRBJ1-2; 11 bases line up with TRBD1. CDR1 and CDR2 from the germline V gene are MDHEN and SYDVKM. This CDR3 spans 14 amino acids. Trimming took 10 bases from V and 8 from J; bases not matched to a gene: 12. This CDR3 is CATYPWDRGGGYTF. CDR3 nucleotide sequence: TGTGCCACCTATCCGTGGGACAGGGGGGGCGGCTACACCTTC.

The chain is built from TRBV21-1 and TRBJ2-7; the D call of TRBD1 is as the table states it, not checked on the DNA. TRBV21-1 is a pseudogene locus. The CDR3 totals 16 residues. CDR3 nucleotide sequence: TGTGCCAGCAGCAAAAGGTGCAAGGACAGACATAACGAGCAGTACTTC. Its protein product is CASSKRCKDRHNEQYF.

This clone was observed a few times. V gene TRBV28 combines with J gene TRBJ1-2; no definite D call. V was trimmed by 1 base and J by 8 bases, leaving 11 bases between them. This CDR3 spans 13 amino acids. Germline V lookup: CDR1 MDHEN, CDR2 SYDVKM. CDR3 amino acids: CASSLSAGRGYTF. The CDR3 region has the DNA TGTGCCAGCAGTTTATCGGCAGGACGGGGCTACACCTTC.

This clone was observed once. This chain links TRBV9 with TRBJ2-1; TRBD1 aligns across 7 bases. Per the germline V gene, CDR1 is SGDLS and CDR2 is YYNGEE. V lost 0 bases and J lost 7; bases outside the gene matches: 4. CDR3 length equals 14 residues. The CDR3 region is CASSVGLRGNEQFF. The DNA of the CDR3 is TGTGCCAGCAGCGTAGGTCTCAGGGGGAATGAGCAGTTCTTC.

The chain carries TRBV7-9 and TRBJ1-2; TRBD1 matches 7 bases. The V gene end was trimmed by 4 bases and the J gene end by 7 bases; junction bases not matched to a gene: 6. Germline V lookup: CDR1 SEHNR, CDR2 FQNEAQ (reference sequence). The CDR3 loop spans 13 amino acids. CDR3: CASSSTGKAGYTF. Written as DNA, the CDR3 is TGTGCCAGCAGCTCGACAGGGAAGGCTGGCTACACCTTC.

This clone was recorded once. The genes are TRBV7-9 and TRBJ2-1, with a possible D match to TRBD2 (6 bases). The V end was cut by 1 base, the J end by 5 bases, with 9 bases between. CDR1 and CDR2 (germline): SEHNR, FQNEAQ (reference sequence). The CDR3 has 14 amino acids. The CDR3 nucleotides read TGTGCCAGCAGCTTAGGGGGCGGGGACAATGAGCAGTTCTTC. This gives the protein CASSLGGGDNEQFF.

The genes are TRBV7-8 and TRBJ1-5; D unclear. V shed 2 bases and J shed 5 bases, with 4 bases lying between them. The CDR3 is 12 residues long. Germline assignment: CDR1 SGHVS and CDR2 FQNEAQ. The CDR3 is CASSLFDQPQHF. CDR3 DNA sequence: TGTGCCAGCAGCTTATTCGATCAGCCCCAGCATTTT.

V usage is TRBV5-5 and J usage is TRBJ1-2; D is unresolved. The CDR3 totals 13 residues. Germline assignment: CDR1 SGHKS and CDR2 YYEKEE (reference sequence). Trimming pared 0 bases from V and 9 bases from J, leaving 12 bases between. DNA for the CDR3: TGTGCCAGCAGCTTGGATCGGAGAGGTAGCTACACCTTC. This sequence encodes CASSLDRRGSYTF. Combining the CDR3 with reference TRBV5-5 and TRBJ1-2 gives the whole variable domain DAGVTQSPTHLIKTRGQQVTLRCSPISGHKSVSWYQQVLGQGPQFIFQYYEKEERGRGNFPDRFSARQFPNYSSELNVNALLLGDSALYLCASSLDRRGSYTFGSGTRLTVV.

V and J are TRBV2 and TRBJ2-5; D is ambiguous. V dropped 8 bases and J dropped 5 bases, with 6 bases sitting between them. There are 10 residues in the CDR3. CDR1 and CDR2 (germline): SNHLY, FYNNEI. For the CDR3, the DNA is TGTGCCAGCGCTCGGGAGACCCAGTACTTC. Encoded protein: CASARETQYF.

This chain joins TRBV5-5 and TRBJ2-5, with 8 nucleotides matching TRBD2. Germline trimming cut 6 bases from V and 5 bases from J; bases unmatched to any gene: 6. Germline assignment: CDR1 SGHKS and CDR2 YYEKEE (reference sequence). The CDR3 is made up of 13 amino acids. The CDR3 sequence: CASTLPGGETQYF. The CDR3 region has the DNA TGTGCCAGCACCCTCCCGGGGGGGGAGACCCAGTACTTC. Full variable domain (remainder filled in from reference TRBV5-5 and TRBJ2-5): DAGVTQSPTHLIKTRGQQVTLRCSPISGHKSVSWYQQVLGQGPQFIFQYYEKEERGRGNFPDRFSARQFPNYSSELNVNALLLGDSALYLCASTLPGGETQYFGPGTRLLVL.

The rearrangement links TRBV5-1 to TRBJ1-1; D gene uncertain. Trimming cost V 3 bases and J 1 base, with 16 bases left between them. The CDR3 has 16 amino acids. Per germline, CDR1 SGHRS and CDR2 YFSETQ. The CDR3 loop reads CASSWGVLVANTEAFF. CDR3 DNA: TGCGCCAGCAGCTGGGGAGTTTTGGTCGCGAACACTGAAGCTTTCTTT.